The 29 T cell receptor beta chains below all came from one sample that was sequenced in a study of OX40 agonist ivuxolimab in advanced cancers. Library creation used the immunoSEQ multiplex PCR assay. In TCRdb, the immuneACCESS table is reduced to in-frame sequences with V and J assigned. These tables do not hold every clone; where another copy was compared, an unresolved V gene accounts for under half, and the others remain unexplained. In all, the sample holds around 30,000 clones, and nearly 95% of those were seen once. The ten top clones hold less than 5% of the sample. This specimen was CD4+ or CD8+ T cells sorted from blood, taken in a trial of the OX40 agonist ivuxolimab. The source of these receptors is an adult with an advanced solid tumor such as melanoma, head and neck, liver or kidney cancer.

This chain joins TRBV5-5 and TRBJ2-5; tentatively, D is TRBD1 or TRBD2 (5 bases each). CDR1 is SGHKS and CDR2 is YYEKEE in the germline V gene (reference sequence). The CDR3 consists of 14 residues. V was pared by 4 bases and J by 1 base, with 11 bases between. CDR3 sequence reads: CASSRVGVQETQYF. DNA for the CDR3: TGTGCCAGCAGCCGTGTGGGGGTCCAAGAGACCCAGTACTTC.

The chain recombines TRBV28 with TRBJ1-4; possibly TRBD1 for D (6 bases). The germline V gene has CDR1 MDHEN and CDR2 SYDVKM. V lost 7 bases to trimming and J lost 7 bases, with 16 bases between them. The CDR3 length is 14 residues. This chain's CDR3 is CASINPGEGEKLFF. DNA of the CDR3: TGTGCCAGCATCAACCCAGGGGAGGGTGAAAAACTGTTTTTT.

The count of this clone is one. Here the CDR3 DNA reads TGTGCCAGCAGCTACCGACTAGCGGGAGGCCCCGGGGAGCTGTTTTTT. Amino acid sequence: CASSYRLAGGPGELFF. The chain uses TRBV11-2 and TRBJ2-2, with 13 positions matching TRBD2. V shed 4 bases and J 6 bases; nucleotides not matched to a gene: 5. This CDR3 has 16 residues. Germline V lookup: CDR1 SGHAT, CDR2 FQNNGV.

This clone was seen just once. The chain links TRBV6-1 to TRBJ2-1; D call uncertain. The length of the CDR3 is 12 residues. Germline V gene lookup returns CDR1 MNHNS and CDR2 SASEGT. V lost 5 bases, J lost 5 bases, and 7 bases lay in between. Here the CDR3 reads CASSWYNNEQFF. Written as DNA, the CDR3 is TGTGCCAGCAGTTGGTACAACAATGAGCAGTTCTTC.

This sequence joins TRBV10-1 and TRBJ2-2; no firm D call. CDR3 length equals 13 residues. Trimming stripped 5 bases from V and 4 bases from J, with 8 bases between. CDR1 is WNHNN, CDR2 SYGVQD, per germline (reference sequence). CDR3 protein: CASSTAVTGELFF. The DNA of the CDR3 is TGCGCCAGCAGTACGGCCGTCACCGGGGAGCTGTTTTTT.

This clone was seen once. The chain employs TRBV15 and TRBJ1-4; no firm D call. Germline loops: CDR1 LNHNV, CDR2 YYDKDF (reference sequence). The CDR3 consists of 14 residues. Trimming left V 3 bases short and J 8 bases short, with 13 bases between. This chain's CDR3 is CATSSSGWEEKLFF. DNA of the CDR3: TGTGCCACCAGCAGCAGTGGGTGGGAGGAAAAACTGTTTTTT.

This clone has just one count. The V gene is TRBV2, the J gene TRBJ2-2, with D tentatively TRBD2 (6 bases). The CDR3 covers 12 residues. The germline V and J ends were trimmed by 8 bases and 6 bases, with 10 bases remaining between them. The germline V gene has CDR1 SNHLY and CDR2 FYNNEI. The DNA of the CDR3 is TGTGCCAGCGAACTAGCTCCCGGGGAGCTGTTTTTT. Amino acid sequence: CASELAPGELFF.

This clone appeared a single time. V is TRBV2 and J is TRBJ1-2; D gene unclear. The CDR3 loop spans 13 amino acids. Trimming left V 8 bases short and J 7 bases short, with 17 bases between. Per germline, CDR1 SNHLY and CDR2 FYNNEI. The CDR3 here is CASDLEGGFGYTF. As DNA, the CDR3 is TGTGCCAGCGATCTTGAGGGAGGGTTTGGCTACACCTTC.

The chain is built from TRBV9 and TRBJ1-4; 10 bases line up with TRBD1. The V segment lost 3 bases and the J segment 5 bases; nucleotides outside the gene matches: 4. CDR1 is SGDLS, CDR2 YYNGEE, per germline. The CDR3 has 15 residues. The CDR3 DNA sequence: TGTGCCAGCAGCGCCCCGGGACAGGGGAATGAAAAACTGTTTTTT. The encoded protein is CASSAPGQGNEKLFF.

The chain uses TRBV28 and TRBJ1-6; 8 bases are a match to TRBD1. The CDR3 covers 15 residues. Germline V gives CDR1 MDHEN, CDR2 SYDVKM. J was trimmed by 9 bases and V by 7 bases; bases with no gene match: 11. The CDR3 DNA reads as TGTGCCAGCATACCAGGGGGCGTTCGGATTTCACCCCTCCACTTT. Its translation: CASIPGGVRISPLHF.

The rearrangement joins TRBV2 to TRBJ1-3, with TRBD1 identical over 8 bases. V shed 8 bases, J shed 0 bases, and the junction held 12 bases outside the gene matches. Germline lookup yields CDR1 SNHLY and CDR2 FYNNEI. The CDR3 has 17 amino acids. The CDR3 spells CASSRADRANSGNTIYF. The CDR3 DNA reads as TGTGCCAGCTCTAGGGCGGACAGGGCCAACTCTGGAAACACCATATATTTT.

The V and J genes are TRBV19 and TRBJ2-3; no clear D gene. V was pared by 1 base and J by 0 bases, with 8 bases between. CDR3 length: 15 amino acids. Germline lookup yields CDR1 LNHDA and CDR2 SQIVND (reference sequence). CDR3 in amino acids: CASSIGVTSTDTQYF. CDR3 bases: TGTGCCAGTAGTATAGGAGTCACCAGCACAGATACGCAGTATTTT.

Comments on this clone: At one end, the junction sequence differs from germline, possibly due to a read error. The gene calls are TRBV7-8 and TRBJ2-2; 11 bases map to TRBD2. This CDR3 is built from 15 residues. The germline V gene has CDR1 SGHVS and CDR2 FQNEAQ. CDR3 sequence: CASSLAGGGTGELFF. The CDR3 DNA reads as TGTGCCAGCAGCCTAGCGGGAGGCGGCACCGGGGAGCTGTTTTTT.

Regarding this clone: Mismatch with germline at one junction end may stem from a read error. This chain links TRBV5-1 with TRBJ2-7, with 7 bases that match TRBD1. The V gene's germline CDR1 is SGHRS and CDR2 YFSETQ. The CDR3 sequence is 13 residues long. The DNA for the CDR3 is TGCGCCAGCACCTTGACAGGGTCCTACGAGCAGTACTTC. Amino acid sequence: CASTLTGSYEQYF.

The genes are TRBV19 and TRBJ2-1; D unclear. The V and J ends lost 3 bases and 9 bases respectively, with 9 bases between them. CDR1 LNHDA and CDR2 SQIVND come from the germline V gene (reference sequence). The CDR3 loop spans 12 amino acids. CDR3 DNA: TGTGCCAGTAGTATTGCGGCCGGTGAGCAGTTCTTC. Residues: CASSIAAGEQFF.

The gene calls are TRBV28 and TRBJ2-3, with D perhaps TRBD1 or TRBD2 (5 bases each). Germline V gene data show CDR1 as MDHEN and CDR2 as SYDVKM. Trimming left V 10 bases short and J 0 bases short, with 14 bases between. The CDR3 spans 14 residues. The CDR3 bases are TGTGCCACCGACGGGACGATAAGCACAGATACGCAGTATTTT. Amino acids: CATDGTISTDTQYF.

The chain couples TRBV11-2 to TRBJ2-7; D unresolved. V dropped 3 bases and J dropped 6 bases, with 6 bases sitting between them. This CDR3 comprises 11 residues. Germline V gene data show CDR1 as SGHAT and CDR2 as FQNNGV. The CDR3 loop is CASSFTSEQYF. As DNA, the CDR3 is TGTGCCAGCAGCTTTACGTCCGAGCAGTACTTC.

The J gene is TRBJ2-6, the V gene TRBV5-8; no definite D call. CDR1 and CDR2 (germline): SGHTS, YDEGEE. This CDR3 region has 17 residues. With 0 bases removed from V and 0 bases from J, the gap between germline ends came to 10 bases. Written as DNA, the CDR3 is TGTGCCAGCAGCTTGGGGATGCTCACCTCTGGGGCCAACGTCCTGACTTTC. Protein sequence: CASSLGMLTSGANVLTF.

This clone occurred a few times. The genes are TRBV5-4 and TRBJ2-7; TRBD1 matches 8 bases. Germline CDR1 and CDR2: SGHNT and YYREEE (reference sequence). CDR3 length equals 15 residues. V lost 4 bases, J lost 5 bases, and 11 bases stayed unmatched. CDR3 region: CASSRGQGSQNEQYF. DNA of the CDR3: TGTGCCAGCAGCAGAGGACAGGGTAGTCAAAACGAGCAGTACTTC.

This chain joins TRBV19 and TRBJ1-1; weak D call: TRBD1 (5 bases). Germline values: CDR1 LNHDA, CDR2 SQIVND (reference sequence). V lost 0 bases and J 0 bases, leaving 8 bases between the germline ends. There are 15 residues in the CDR3. CDR3 DNA: TGTGCCAGTAGTATAGATGACAGAATGAACACTGAAGCTTTCTTT. Encoded protein: CASSIDDRMNTEAFF. Full variable domain (remainder filled in from reference TRBV19 and TRBJ1-1): DGGITQSPKYLFRKEGQNVTLSCEQNLNHDAMYWYRQDPGQGLRLIYYSQIVNDFQKGDIAEGYSVSREKKESFPLTVTSAQKNPTAFYLCASSIDDRMNTEAFFGQGTRLTVV.

The DNA for the CDR3 is TGTGCCAGCAGCCAAGGGACTACGTCCTCCTACGAGCAGTACTTC. Translating it yields CASSQGTTSSYEQYF. The chain carries TRBV4-2 and TRBJ2-7, with D possibly matching TRBD2 (6 bases). This CDR3 contains 15 residues. The germline V and J ends were trimmed by 1 base and 0 bases, with 10 bases remaining between them. CDR1 is LGHNA and CDR2 is YNFKEQ in the germline V gene.

This chain links TRBV19 with TRBJ1-5, with a possible D match to TRBD1 (6 bases). The V and J ends lost 2 bases and 5 bases respectively, with 16 bases between them. CDR1 is LNHDA and CDR2 is SQIVND in the germline V gene (reference sequence). The length of the CDR3 is 16 residues. The CDR3 spells CASSIWGRGLDQPQHF. In nucleotides, the CDR3 is TGTGCCAGTAGTATATGGGGGCGGGGGTTGGATCAGCCCCAGCATTTT.

V is TRBV19 and J is TRBJ2-2; a possible D gene is TRBD2 (5 bases). The V gene lost 7 bases and the J gene lost 0 bases, with 12 bases spanning the gap. The CDR3 is made up of 15 amino acids. The germline CDR1 and CDR2 sequences are LNHDA and SQIVND (reference sequence). CDR3 loop: CASIREGTNTGELFF. The CDR3 DNA reads TGTGCCAGTATACGTGAGGGAACGAACACCGGGGAGCTGTTTTTT.

In this sample, this clone turned up once. The CDR3 DNA reads as TGTGCCAGCCGAAAATCCGAGGGGACCGACGAGCAGTACTTC. Its protein is CASRKSEGTDEQYF. The chain couples TRBV18 to TRBJ2-7; D may be TRBD1 or TRBD2 (5 bases each). The germline V and J ends were trimmed by 8 bases and 5 bases, with 19 bases remaining between them. Per the germline V gene, CDR1 is KGHSH and CDR2 is LQKENI. CDR3 size: 14 residues.

This chain joins TRBV2 and TRBJ2-7; TRBD2 matches 7 bases. V dropped 6 bases and J dropped 2; count of bases not matched to a gene: 1. The CDR3 sequence is 12 residues long. The germline gives CDR1 SNHLY, CDR2 FYNNEI. The CDR3: CASRGLAYEQYF. For the CDR3, the DNA is TGTGCCAGCAGAGGACTAGCCTACGAGCAGTACTTC. Full variable domain (missing parts from reference TRBV2 and TRBJ2-7): EPEVTQTPSHQVTQMGQEVILRCVPISNHLYFYWYRQILGQKVEFLVSFYNNEISEKSEIFDDQFSVERPDGSNFTLKIRSTKLEDSAMYFCASRGLAYEQYFGPGTRLTVT.

The count of this clone is one. V gene TRBV28 combines with J gene TRBJ1-2, with a possible D match to TRBD1 (5 bases). Germline V gene sequence: CDR1 MDHEN, CDR2 SYDVKM. The CDR3 has 13 amino acids. The V end was cut by 8 bases, the J end by 4 bases, with 14 bases between. For the CDR3, the DNA is TGTGCCAGCCAGGAGGGGCCTAGCTATGGCTACACCTTC. This codes for CASQEGPSYGYTF.

V usage is TRBV28 and J usage is TRBJ2-7; D is ambiguous. Germline CDR1 is MDHEN and CDR2 is SYDVKM. Trimming shortened V by 10 bases and J by 1 base, and 17 bases separated the two germline ends. The CDR3 totals 14 residues. This CDR3 is CATISSGSSYEQYF. CDR3 DNA sequence: TGTGCCACCATTTCCTCAGGCAGTTCCTACGAGCAGTACTTC.

The rearrangement links TRBV6-5 to TRBJ2-2; D not resolved. The CDR3 has 15 residues. V was trimmed by 4 bases and J by 6 bases, leaving 15 bases between them. CDR1 and CDR2 (germline): MNHEY, SVGAGI. The CDR3 nucleotides read TGTGCCAGCAGTTCAGGCTGGCGGATTGCCGGGGAGCTGTTTTTT. This gives the protein CASSSGWRIAGELFF.

The chain carries TRBV30 and TRBJ2-5; D not certain. Trimming left V 4 bases short and J 2 bases short, with 8 bases between. Germline CDR1 and CDR2: GTSNPN and SVGIG (reference sequence). The CDR3 length is 12 residues. For the CDR3, the DNA is TGTGCCTGGAATTTACAGCAAGAGACCCAGTACTTC. As protein: CAWNLQQETQYF.